This record looks at one T cell receptor beta chain sequence and its context. It lacks a known antigen. Qualities for individual bases were not recorded, and no much larger clone is one base off. The CDR1 and CDR2 encoded by the germline V gene are LGHNA and YSLEER. From the cysteine through the phenylalanine, the CDR3 covers 16 amino acids. Only CDR3 DNA remains: 48 bases, in frame from the first base. Trimming removed 0 bases from V and 4 bases from J; the gene matches leave 3 bases unexplained. The method was 5' RACE. The run used an Illumina HiSeq 2000. A universal primer binding site was added through template switching, and the final cDNA carried a unique molecular identifier so that TCR cDNA molecules could be counted accurately. Specific primers in the conserved constant-segment region were used to synthesize first-strand cDNA for the TCR alpha and beta chains. To control for contamination, every cDNA library was double barcoded, receiving both a SMART-Mk sample barcode and Illumina barcodes. TruSeq adapter sequences and Illumina sample barcodes were added in two successive PCR steps. Sequencing of the TCR alpha and beta cDNA libraries was done on the Illumina HiSeq platform using custom primers. The original methods were these. MiGEC was used to process raw reads and extract unique molecular identifiers, and MiXCR was used to find CDR3 positions. Recombination models were inferred per individual with the repgenHMM and IGoR tools using an EM algorithm. Shared clonotypes were analyzed with the tcR package in R, and sharing was normalized by the product of cloneset sizes. Out-of-frame nonproductive sequences were analyzed to study raw recombination free of thymic and clonal selection effects. The raw public data were reprocessed by TCRdb itself: fastp quality trimming at Q25, MiXCR clonotype calling, in-frame beta chains only. All rows with the same CDR3 protein become a single entry with the most common DNA and genes. The V and J calls and clone size are TCRdb's, not the authors'. In all, the sample holds around 250,000 distinct CDR3 sequences, and approximately 8.6% of those were seen once. The top ten clonotypes cover 3% to 3.5% of the sample.

Every donor in the study was a healthy Caucasian. The twin cohort consisted of three pairs of female monozygotic twins, all aged roughly 18 to 29 years. CD4+ and CD8+ T cell populations were isolated with positive isolation kits from Invitrogen. The data belong to a study of identical twins (dated by TCRdb to about 2016). Context from the whole study: To test whether fetal clonotypes persist, the study used deep sequencing on TCR alpha and beta repertoires from monozygotic twins, unrelated adults of various ages, and cord blood. To rule out contamination, replicate twin experiments were performed at different times with different library preparation protocols.

The research as a whole found: Fewer insertions were carried by abundant cord blood beta clonotypes; a weaker similar trend was observed in young adult naive repertoires, while no such trend was observed in memory repertoires. Zero-insertion analyses could be partly confounded by invariant T cells such as MAIT and iNKT, although diverse VJ usage argued against such confounding for most clonotypes. Conclusions relied on cross-sectional statistical analysis, since the same donors could not be followed over many years. In beta out-of-frame sequences, excess twin sharing was weaker, because having fewer shared sequences lowered the signal-to-noise ratio. Compared with coincidental sharing between unrelated individuals, out-of-frame TCR alpha sequences shared between twins had an excess of sequences with low generation probability. Out-of-frame TCR alpha sharing in monozygotic twins was systematically underestimated by recombination models, whereas sharing between unrelated individuals was in agreement with the recombination models.

The data were also submitted as part of a second study, on yellow fever vaccine responses in identical twins. The second source states: The authors reported that the T cell response to vaccination in identical twins appeared partly convergent and partly personalized. In identical twins, the study followed T cell clones that responded to the vaccine with precision.

The rearrangement joined TRBV4-3 to TRBJ2-3, with 11 middle bases fitting TRBD1. The receptor was derived from a woman younger than 35 in good health. Material: CD8+ T cells sorted from blood. The encoded CDR3 is CASSQDRTGGSDTQYF. DNA sequence: TGCGCCAGCAGCCAAGACAGGACAGGGGGCTCAGATACGCAGTATTTT.